The rows below give T cell receptor beta chains drawn from one sample of a study of blood T cell repertoires in COVID-19. Libraries were prepared by immunoSEQ multiplex PCR; TCRdb keeps only in-frame clonotypes and omits some of them. The sample records nearly 95,000 clones, around 90% being singletons. What was sequenced was peripheral blood. These receptors were taken from a woman at least 80 years old with acute or convalescent COVID-19. CDR3s include the opening cysteine and the closing phenylalanine or tryptophan. Each record gives: D gene, V gene, clone size, J gene, CDR3 protein, CDR3 DNA. The D gene is left open where the match is weak. The size entry is marked missing in some rows and otherwise reads once, few, many or a size class.

TRBD1	TRBV4-3	-	TRBJ1-5	CAIRTGRPNQPQHF	TGCGCCATCCGGACAGGGAGGCCCAATCAGCCCCAGCATTTT
-	TRBV10-3	-	TRBJ2-7	CAIRQGYEQYF	TGTGCAATCAGGCAGGGCTACGAGCAGTACTTC
-	TRBV14	-	TRBJ1-2	CASSPRRGNGYTF	TGTGCCAGCAGCCCGAGGAGAGGGAATGGCTACACCTTC
-	TRBV5-5	-	TRBJ2-7	CASSFRELGEQYF	TGTGCCAGCAGCTTTAGGGAGTTGGGCGAGCAGTACTTC
-	TRBV7-9	-	TRBJ1-5	CASSPGGGPNQPQHF	TGTGCCAGCAGCCCCGGGGGGGGCCCGAATCAGCCCCAGCATTTT
TRBD1	TRBV4-3	-	TRBJ2-7	CASRAGTGAYEQYF	TGCGCCAGCAGAGCAGGGACAGGAGCCTACGAGCAGTACTTC
TRBD2	TRBV7-3	-	TRBJ2-5	CASSPSGGAKTQYF	TGTGCCAGCTCCCCTAGCGGGGGGGCCAAGACCCAGTACTTC
TRBD2	TRBV12-5	-	TRBJ2-3	CASGPAGVGDTQYF	TGTGCTAGTGGGCCGGCGGGGGTTGGTGATACGCAGTATTTT
TRBD1	TRBV6-5	-	TRBJ2-4	CASRNGQGNIQYF	TGTGCCAGCAGAAATGGACAGGGGAACATTCAGTACTTC
-	TRBV5-1	few	TRBJ1-5	CASRPGSDQPQHF	TGCGCCAGCAGACCAGGGTCGGATCAGCCCCAGCATTTT
TRBD1	TRBV29-1	-	TRBJ1-1	CSVTNRGRSTEAFF	TGCAGCGTGACTAACAGGGGGCGAAGCACTGAAGCTTTCTTT
TRBD1	TRBV19	-	TRBJ2-1	CASSILFQGARNEQFF	TGTGCCAGTAGTATTTTATTCCAGGGGGCCAGGAATGAGCAGTTCTTC
-	TRBV9	few	TRBJ1-2	CASRGMTANYGYTF	TGTGCCAGCAGGGGCATGACAGCGAACTATGGCTACACCTTC
-	TRBV3-1/TRBV3-2	-	TRBJ1-3	CASSQDGAEGNTIYF	TGTGCCAGCAGCCAAGATGGGGCGGAAGGAAACACCATATATTTT
-	TRBV30	-	TRBJ1-1	CAWRPGGFPNTEAFF	TGTGCCTGGAGACCGGGGGGCTTTCCGAACACTGAAGCTTTCTTT
TRBD2	TRBV6-6	-	TRBJ2-3	CASSAGLAGSDTQYF	TGTGCCAGCAGTGCGGGACTAGCGGGGTCAGATACGCAGTATTTT
TRBD2	TRBV5-1	-	TRBJ2-3	CASSLDQREPSDTQYF	TGCGCCAGCAGTTTGGACCAGCGGGAACCCTCCGATACGCAGTATTTT
-	TRBV28	-	TRBJ2-7	CASQNRGQQYF	TGTGCCAGCCAAAATAGGGGCCAGCAGTACTTC
-	TRBV2	once	TRBJ2-5	CASSQTGSVQYF	TGTGCCAGCAGCCAGACAGGTAGCGTCCAGTACTTC
-	TRBV19	-	TRBJ1-6	CASSGELGSPLHF	TGTGCCAGTAGCGGGGAATTGGGTTCACCCCTCCACTTT
TRBD1	TRBV5-1	-	TRBJ1-1	CASSPGTGGMNTEAFF	TGCGCCAGCAGCCCCGGGACAGGGGGCATGAACACTGAAGCTTTCTTT
-	TRBV10-3	-	TRBJ2-2	CAISDYTGELFF	TGTGCCATCAGTGACTACACCGGGGAGCTGTTTTTT